This T cell receptor beta chain was identified during a study of cytomegalovirus exposure and HLA in healthy donors (dated by TCRdb to about 2017). A note on the overall study: An earlier analysis of 587 of the donors reported about 250 Gb of sequence data and approximately 110 million unique TCR beta sequences from about 200 million T cells. Every repertoire in the discovery cohort had been generated on one and the same sequencing platform. Alongside the repertoire data, information on donor age, sex, ethnicity and CMV serostatus was compiled. An earlier analysis of roughly 580 of the donors used high-throughput TCR beta sequencing to judge whether each TCR beta V gene segment behaved as functional or pseudogenic. Of the 300 to 500 genotyped donors, 80% to 90% were placed in the genetic ancestry cluster associated with self-reported Caucasian donors. Using immunosequencing, the study profiled T cell repertoires from fewer than 850 subjects and related those repertoires to cytomegalovirus serostatus. An early release that covered fewer than 800 HLA-typed donors contained about 300 gigabases of sequencing data and about 84 million unique TCR sequences. In a later genetic analysis, genome-wide SNP genotypes for 398 of the 666 donors were used, and that subset was treated as a discovery cohort. Because of strong linkage in the cohort, five DR-DQ haplotypes were treated as single units for association and clustering. The later analysis used no new phenotypic data to find candidate immune exposures, relying instead on TCR beta sequences and their occurrence across donors. Class I and class II HLA loci were covered by the typing at four-digit resolution. In a later analysis, previously published TCR beta repertoires from about 670 donors were re-analyzed and high-resolution HLA genotyping was added so that TCR occurrence patterns could be studied. The number of donors typed differed by locus, with about 629-630 for A, B, C, DRB1 and DQB1, more than 500 for DQA1, over 600 for DPA1, and 400 to 490 for DPB1. Besides the first cohort of roughly 700 subjects, a separate validation cohort made up of 90 to 150 different subjects was used. On average, around 230,000 unique TCR beta nucleotide sequences were sequenced per donor among roughly 430 genotyped donors of the cohort, with approximately 18% of those sequences being non-productive. The study aimed to test whether signatures of past pathogen exposure could be identified by cataloging public T cell receptors. High-throughput TCR immunosequencing, statistical association of individual TCRs with disease status, and machine learning were combined to predict cytomegalovirus infection status. Here is what the overall study found, with its caveats: In a later analysis, most CMV-associated TCR beta chains were found to appear HLA-restricted, with HLA associations seemingly driven largely by CMV exposure. An association between a missense DCLRE1C variant and V-gene and J-gene trimming of TCR beta chains was found in a later genetic analysis and replicated in an independent cohort. Most TCR sequences were observed very rarely across donors, whereas some public TCRs were present in many individuals. When HLA alleles, especially DR and DQ, strongly co-occurred, TCR associations were difficult to assign to individual alleles. Correlated functional status among segregating V segments might reflect linkage disequilibrium, but an unknown experimental factor could not be ruled out. A later analysis associated 17,000 or so TCR beta sequences with specific HLA alleles at a false discovery rate of 0.05. A further reported finding was that TCR beta sequences accurately predicted the HLA-A and HLA-B alleles for most subjects in the first cohort. It was suggested by the authors that the approach could potentially be generalized to other disease states and immunological phenotypes. In a later analysis, several top co-occurrence clusters were reported to appear linked to parvovirus B19, influenza, CMV and Epstein-Barr virus. Because the 87-base-pair reads could not distinguish some IMGT-functional V segments, including TRBV6-2 and TRBV6-3, those segments were excluded. The sequencing pipeline was judged likely to have produced a cluster of highly shared sequence variants as a technical artifact. The classifier was reported to diagnose cytomegalovirus status with high specificity and sensitivity in both the original and validation cohorts. According to a later genetic analysis, donors in an Asian-associated ancestry cluster had fewer N-insertions in productive TCRs than the approximately 630-donor mean. A few of the identified cytomegalovirus-associated TCR beta chains were confirmed in vitro to be specific for cytomegalovirus antigens. The presence/absence analyses assumed that sequencing depth was roughly uniform across donors, and that assumption may not be true. The study gave a list of some 150 TCR beta chains associated with cytomegalovirus. An earlier analysis of 450 to 750 of the donors showed that most TCR beta V segments appeared in productive rearrangements either about 87% or about 30% of the time, which broadly matched IMGT annotations. HLA typing was unavailable for some donors at each locus, so association tests used only the typed subset. In a later analysis, the rate of TCR association differed among HLA loci, with DRB1 alleles having the most associated TCRs and HLA-C alleles having the fewest. The earlier analysis of nearly 600 of the donors excluded 15 to 20 rarely observed V segments, including chromosome 9 orphons, because counts were too low. This cohort had only TCR beta chains sequenced, and the lack of alpha or paired-chain data limited which features could be detected. A later analysis found that HLA-associated TCR beta chains were more clonally expanded and had lower generation probabilities than equally common non-associated chains. For the cohort, immune exposure information was limited to CMV serostatus.

A word on this clone: Its antigen remains unidentified. The sample holds no much larger clone one base away, and base qualities are not on file.

The library was produced with the immunoSEQ multiplex PCR assay. A mixture of 60 forward primers for TCR Vbeta segments and 13 reverse primers for TCR Jbeta segments was used in the multiplex PCR. A multiplex PCR assay on genomic DNA amplified the CDR3 region of rearranged TCR beta genes. Amplified TCR beta libraries were sequenced as 87-base-pair reads on the Illumina HiSeq System. The source study handled its data this way. Across the 500 to 700 repertoires, a later analysis counted some 81 million unique TCR beta chains, around 11 million of which were shared by at least two donors. To remove PCR and sequencing errors, raw reads were error-corrected and collapsed into unique sequences using a nearest-neighbor algorithm that merged closely related sequences. To assign V, D and J gene segments, CDR3 sequences were aligned to IMGT reference sequences. For a sequence to be retained, a match of at least six nucleotides was required to both a V gene segment and a J gene segment. A rearrangement counted as productive if the CDR3 had no stop codons and remained in frame with V and J, and every other rearrangement counted as non-productive. Following IMGT convention, CDR3 was defined as the stretch from the second conserved V-encoded cysteine to the conserved J-encoded phenylalanine. The earlier analysis of about 560 of the donors excluded any sequence lacking an unambiguous match to a single V gene segment. In an earlier analysis of approximately 500 of the donors, a V segment was called functional when productive rearrangements were above 56.7%, and segregating when the standard deviation between donors exceeded 5%. A statistical classification framework was built to diagnose cytomegalovirus status from the catalog of TCR beta chain sequences. A later analysis assigned V and J genes by comparing TCR nucleotide sequences with IMGT/GENE-DB human TR gene sequences. Using the TCRdist pipeline, a later analysis assigned CDR3 sequences along with most-parsimonious VDJ recombination scenarios. A later analysis defined each TCR beta chain by its CDR3 amino acid sequence plus V-gene family, and excluded reads lacking a unique V-gene family. In a later analysis, 550 to 650 highly shared, low-generation-probability nucleotide sequences were removed to address suspected cross-contamination and a sequencing artifact. A later analysis calculated a clonal expansion index for each public chain from normalized within-repertoire ranks of inferred template counts. A later analysis computed generation probabilities with a VDJ recombination model fitted to out-of-frame rearrangements, and checked the results against IGoR. In a later analysis, TCR-TCR, TCR-HLA and TCR-CMV co-occurrence was scored with hypergeometric tests, and a repertoire-size bias correction was applied to TCR pairs. False discovery rates were estimated in a later analysis by permuting HLA or CMV assignments 20 times. In a later analysis, co-occurring TCRs were grouped using DBSCAN, and TCRdist sequence similarity was added for clustering within HLA-allele-positive subsets. For co-occurrence clustering, repertoires with fewer than 30,000 or more than 120,000 public chains were excluded, along with a handful of repertoires with anomalous nucleotide sharing. The table comes from immuneACCESS by way of TCRdb, which keeps in-frame sequences with V and J called. Part of the clones is missing from these tables; in studies checked, under half for an unresolved V gene and the rest for unknown reasons. V and J calls and clone size come straight from that table; D and trimming were deduced from the DNA. This sample is represented by 110,000 or so clones; 82% of them were singletons. Together, the top ten hold 2% to 3% of the sample.

The germline V gene yields MGHRA for CDR1 and YSYEKL for CDR2. V and J lose 0 bases and 5 bases, and a span of 4 bases separates them. The CDR3 numbers 13 residues from cysteine through phenylalanine. Only CDR3 DNA remains: 39 bases, in frame from the first base. In total, more than 500 healthy bone marrow donors made up the cohort. All cohort members were sampled while nominally healthy, although unrecorded immune exposures were likely present. The donor was CMV seronegative and was included in the group of over 300 seronegative cohort members. A peripheral blood sample was collected from each donor, and TCR beta sequencing was performed on peripheral blood mononuclear cells. The Qiagen DNeasy Blood Extraction Kit was used to extract genomic DNA from the blood cell samples.

The TCR comes from a woman between 18 and 30 years old in good health and CMV-seronegative. The specimen sequenced was PBMCs. The chain links TRBV4-1 with TRBJ2-2; the D gene cannot be named for sure. The CDR3 protein sequence reads: CASSQDLTGELFF. The DNA sequence is TGCGCCAGCAGCCAAGATCTGACCGGGGAGCTGTTTTTT.